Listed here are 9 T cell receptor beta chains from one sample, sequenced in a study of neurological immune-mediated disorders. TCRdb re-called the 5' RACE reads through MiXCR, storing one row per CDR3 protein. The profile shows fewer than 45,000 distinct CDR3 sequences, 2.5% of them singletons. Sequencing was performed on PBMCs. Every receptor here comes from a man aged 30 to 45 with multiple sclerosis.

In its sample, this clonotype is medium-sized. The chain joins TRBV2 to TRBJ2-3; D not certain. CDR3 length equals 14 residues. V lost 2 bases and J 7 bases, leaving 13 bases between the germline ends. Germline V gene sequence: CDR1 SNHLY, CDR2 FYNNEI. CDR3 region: CASSESYVTNTQYF. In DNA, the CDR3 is TGTGCCAGCAGTGAATCCTATGTCACTAATACGCAGTATTTT.

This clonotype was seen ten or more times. The DNA for the CDR3 is TGTGCCAGCAGTCCCCGGGCCCGAACTGAAGCTTTCTTT. This encodes CASSPRARTEAFF. This chain connects TRBV28 to TRBJ1-1; D is undetermined. The CDR3 length is 13 residues. Germline values: CDR1 MDHEN, CDR2 SYDVKM. Trimming pared 5 bases from V and 5 bases from J, leaving 12 bases between.

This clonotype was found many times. CDR3 protein: CSASGEGEAGATDTQYF. For the CDR3, the DNA is TGCAGTGCTAGTGGGGAGGGAGAAGCGGGAGCCACAGATACGCAGTATTTT. V and J are TRBV20-1 and TRBJ2-3, with 8 nucleotides matching TRBD2. Germline loops: CDR1 DFQATT, CDR2 SNEGSKA (reference sequence). The CDR3 has 17 residues. V trimming: 3 bases; J trimming: 2 bases; junction bases outside the gene matches: 13.

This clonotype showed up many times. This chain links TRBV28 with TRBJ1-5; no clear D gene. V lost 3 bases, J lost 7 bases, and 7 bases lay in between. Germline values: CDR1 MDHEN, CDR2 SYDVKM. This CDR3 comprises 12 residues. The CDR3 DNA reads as TGTGCCAGCAGTTTTCGGGAACAGCCCCAGCATTTT. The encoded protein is CASSFREQPQHF.

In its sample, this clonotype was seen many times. CDR3 sequence (DNA): TGTGCCAGATTTAGGGACAGGGTGTGGGGTTACGAGCAGTACTTC. Its protein is CARFRDRVWGYEQYF. The V call is TRBV6-5, the J call TRBJ2-7; 9 bases fit TRBD1. CDR3 length equals 15 residues. Trimming took 9 bases from V and 4 from J; bases not matched to a gene: 13. CDR1 is MNHEY, CDR2 SVGAGI, per germline.

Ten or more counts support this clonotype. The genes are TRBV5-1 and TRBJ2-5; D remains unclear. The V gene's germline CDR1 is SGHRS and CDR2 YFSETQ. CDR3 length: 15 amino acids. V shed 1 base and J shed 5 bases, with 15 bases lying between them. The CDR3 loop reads CASSLMATTPETQYF. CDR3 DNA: TGCGCCAGCAGCTTGATGGCTACCACCCCTGAGACCCAGTACTTC. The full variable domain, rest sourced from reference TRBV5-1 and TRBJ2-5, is KAGVTQTPRYLIKTRGQQVTLSCSPISGHRSVSWYQQTPGQGLQFLFEYFSETQRNKGNFPGRFSGRQFSNSRSEMNVSTLELGDSALYLCASSLMATTPETQYFGPGTRLLVL.

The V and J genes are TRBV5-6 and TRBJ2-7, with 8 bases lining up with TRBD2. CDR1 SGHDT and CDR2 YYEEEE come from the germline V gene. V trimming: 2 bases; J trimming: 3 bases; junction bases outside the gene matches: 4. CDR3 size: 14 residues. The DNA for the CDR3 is TGTGCCAGCAGCTTTAGCGGGGATTACTACGAGCAGTACTTC. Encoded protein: CASSFSGDYYEQYF.

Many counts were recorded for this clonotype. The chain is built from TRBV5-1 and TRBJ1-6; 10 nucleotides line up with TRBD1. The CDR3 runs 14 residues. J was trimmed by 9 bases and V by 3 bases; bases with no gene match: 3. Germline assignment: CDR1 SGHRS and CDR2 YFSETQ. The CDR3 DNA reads TGCGCCAGCAGCTCCGGGACAGGGGTTTCACCCCTCCACTTT. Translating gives CASSSGTGVSPLHF.

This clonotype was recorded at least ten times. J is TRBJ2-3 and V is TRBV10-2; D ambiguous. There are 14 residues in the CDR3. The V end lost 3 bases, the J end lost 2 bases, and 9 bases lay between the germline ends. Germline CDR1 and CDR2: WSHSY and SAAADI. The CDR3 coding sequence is TGCGCCAGCAGTGATTCGAGGCCCACAGATACGCAGTATTTT. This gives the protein CASSDSRPTDTQYF.